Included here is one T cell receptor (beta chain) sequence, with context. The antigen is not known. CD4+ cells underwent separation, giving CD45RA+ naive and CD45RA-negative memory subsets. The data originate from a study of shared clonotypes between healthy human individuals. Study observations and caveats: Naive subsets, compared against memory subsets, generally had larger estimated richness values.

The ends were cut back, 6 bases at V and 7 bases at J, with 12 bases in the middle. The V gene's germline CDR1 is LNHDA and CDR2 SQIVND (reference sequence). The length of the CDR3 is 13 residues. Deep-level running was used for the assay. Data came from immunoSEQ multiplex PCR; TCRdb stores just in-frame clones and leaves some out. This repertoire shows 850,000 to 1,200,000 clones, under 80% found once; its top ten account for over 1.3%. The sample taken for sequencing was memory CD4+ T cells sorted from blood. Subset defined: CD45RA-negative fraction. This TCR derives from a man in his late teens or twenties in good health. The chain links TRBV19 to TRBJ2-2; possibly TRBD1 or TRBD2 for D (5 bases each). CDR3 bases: TGTGCCAGTAGCCCAACAGGAGGCGGGGAGCTGTTTTTT. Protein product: CASSPTGGGELFF.